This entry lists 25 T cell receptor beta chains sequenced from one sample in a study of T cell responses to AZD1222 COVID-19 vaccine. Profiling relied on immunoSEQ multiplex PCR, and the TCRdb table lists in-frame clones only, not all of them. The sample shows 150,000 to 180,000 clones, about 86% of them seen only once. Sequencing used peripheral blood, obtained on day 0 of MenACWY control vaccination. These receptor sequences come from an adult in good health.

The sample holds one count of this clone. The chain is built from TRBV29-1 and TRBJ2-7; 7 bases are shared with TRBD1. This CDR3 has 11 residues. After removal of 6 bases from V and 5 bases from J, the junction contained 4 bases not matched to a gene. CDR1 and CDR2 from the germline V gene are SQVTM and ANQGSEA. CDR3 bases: TGCAGCGTCAGAACAGGGGACGAGCAGTACGTC. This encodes CSVRTGDEQYV.

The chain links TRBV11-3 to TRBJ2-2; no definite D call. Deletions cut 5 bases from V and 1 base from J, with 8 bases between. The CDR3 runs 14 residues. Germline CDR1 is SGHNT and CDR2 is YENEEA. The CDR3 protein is CASSRVQNTGELFF. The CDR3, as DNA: TGTGCCAGCAGCCGCGTACAGAACACCGGGGAGCTGTTTTTT.

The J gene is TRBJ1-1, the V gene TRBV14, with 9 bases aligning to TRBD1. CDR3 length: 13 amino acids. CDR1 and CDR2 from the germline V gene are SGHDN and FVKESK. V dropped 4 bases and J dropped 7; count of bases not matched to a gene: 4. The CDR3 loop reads CASSLGTGIEAFF. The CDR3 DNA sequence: TGTGCCAGCAGCCTCGGGACAGGGATTGAAGCTTTCTTT.

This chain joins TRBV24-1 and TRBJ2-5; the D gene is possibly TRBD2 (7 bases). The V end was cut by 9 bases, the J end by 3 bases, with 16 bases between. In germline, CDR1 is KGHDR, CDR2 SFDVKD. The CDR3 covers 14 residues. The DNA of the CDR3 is TGTGCCACCCAGAGGGGGGGAAACGAAGAGACCCAGTACTTC. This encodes CATQRGGNEETQYF.

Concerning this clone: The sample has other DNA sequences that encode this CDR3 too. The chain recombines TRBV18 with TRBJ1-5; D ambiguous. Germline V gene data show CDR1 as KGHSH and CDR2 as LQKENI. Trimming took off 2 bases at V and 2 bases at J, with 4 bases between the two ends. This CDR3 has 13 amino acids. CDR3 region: CASSPGRNQPQHF. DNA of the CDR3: TGTGCCAGCTCACCAGGCCGCAATCAGCCCCAGCATTTT.

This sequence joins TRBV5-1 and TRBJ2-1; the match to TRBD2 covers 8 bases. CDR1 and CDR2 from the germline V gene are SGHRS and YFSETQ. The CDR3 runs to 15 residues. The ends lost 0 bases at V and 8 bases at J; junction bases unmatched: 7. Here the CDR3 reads CASSLVGSGADEQFF. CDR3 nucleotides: TGCGCCAGCAGCTTGGTGGGTAGCGGGGCGGATGAGCAGTTCTTC.

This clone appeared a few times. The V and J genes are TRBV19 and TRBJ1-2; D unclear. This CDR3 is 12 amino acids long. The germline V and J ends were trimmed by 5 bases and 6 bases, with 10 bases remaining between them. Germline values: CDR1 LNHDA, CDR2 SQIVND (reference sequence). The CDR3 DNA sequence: TGTGCCAGTAGTCCGCGGGTCGATGGCTACACCTTC. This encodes CASSPRVDGYTF. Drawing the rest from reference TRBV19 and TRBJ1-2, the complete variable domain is DGGITQSPKYLFRKEGQNVTLSCEQNLNHDAMYWYRQDPGQGLRLIYYSQIVNDFQKGDIAEGYSVSREKKESFPLTVTSAQKNPTAFYLCASSPRVDGYTFGSGTRLTVV.

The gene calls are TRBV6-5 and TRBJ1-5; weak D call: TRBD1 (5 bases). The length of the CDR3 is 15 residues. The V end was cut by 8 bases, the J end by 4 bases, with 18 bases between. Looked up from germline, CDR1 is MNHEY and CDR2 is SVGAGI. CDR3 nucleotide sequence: TGTGCCAGCGAGAGGAGGGGACTACCTAATCAGCCCCAGCATTTT. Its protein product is CASERRGLPNQPQHF.

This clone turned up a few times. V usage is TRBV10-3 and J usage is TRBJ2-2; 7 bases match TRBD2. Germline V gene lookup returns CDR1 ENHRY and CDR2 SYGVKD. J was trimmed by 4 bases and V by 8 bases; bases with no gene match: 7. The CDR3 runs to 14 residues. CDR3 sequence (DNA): TGTGCCATCCCTGGGGGGGGGAGCACCGGGGAGCTGTTTTTT. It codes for CAIPGGGSTGELFF.

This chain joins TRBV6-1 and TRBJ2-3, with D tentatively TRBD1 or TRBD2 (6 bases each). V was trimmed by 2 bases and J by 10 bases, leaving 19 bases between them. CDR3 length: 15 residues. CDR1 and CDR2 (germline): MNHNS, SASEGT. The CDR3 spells CASSEMIRGASAQYF. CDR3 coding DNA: TGTGCCAGCAGTGAAATGATAAGGGGGGCTAGCGCGCAGTATTTT.

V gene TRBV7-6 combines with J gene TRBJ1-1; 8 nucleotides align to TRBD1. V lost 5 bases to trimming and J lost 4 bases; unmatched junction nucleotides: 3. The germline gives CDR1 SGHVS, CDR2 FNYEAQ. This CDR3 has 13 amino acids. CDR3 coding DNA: TGTGCCAGCAGCCAACAGGGGGGCACTGAAGCTTTCTTT. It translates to CASSQQGGTEAFF.

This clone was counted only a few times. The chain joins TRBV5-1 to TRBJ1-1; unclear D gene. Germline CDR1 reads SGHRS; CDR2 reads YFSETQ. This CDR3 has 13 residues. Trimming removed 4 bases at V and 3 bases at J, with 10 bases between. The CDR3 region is CASSKREYTEAFF. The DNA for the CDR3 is TGCGCCAGCAGCAAGAGGGAATACACTGAAGCTTTCTTT.

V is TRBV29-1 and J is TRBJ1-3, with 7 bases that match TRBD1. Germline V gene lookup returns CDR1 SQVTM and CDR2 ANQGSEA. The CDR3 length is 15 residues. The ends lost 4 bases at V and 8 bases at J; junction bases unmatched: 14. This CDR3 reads CSVGKTTGFVDTIYF. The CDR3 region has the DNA TGCAGCGTTGGGAAAACGACAGGGTTTGTTGACACCATATATTTT. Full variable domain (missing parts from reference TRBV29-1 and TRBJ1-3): SAVISQKPSRDICQRGTSLTIQCQVDSQVTMMFWYRQQPGQSLTLIATANQGSEATYESGFVIDKFPISRPNLTFSTLTVSNMSPEDSSIYLCSVGKTTGFVDTIYFGEGSWLTVV.

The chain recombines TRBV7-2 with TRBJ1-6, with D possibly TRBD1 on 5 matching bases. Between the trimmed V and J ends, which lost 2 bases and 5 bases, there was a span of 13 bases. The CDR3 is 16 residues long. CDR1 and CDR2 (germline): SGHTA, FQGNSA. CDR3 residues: CASSLRSVGDNSPLHF. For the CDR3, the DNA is TGTGCCAGCAGCTTAAGAAGTGTGGGGGATAATTCACCCCTCCACTTT.

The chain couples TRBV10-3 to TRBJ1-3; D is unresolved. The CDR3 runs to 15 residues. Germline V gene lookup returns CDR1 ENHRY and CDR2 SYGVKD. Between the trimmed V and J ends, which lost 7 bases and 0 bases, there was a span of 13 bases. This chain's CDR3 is CAITPGLFSGNTIYF. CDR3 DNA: TGTGCCATCACCCCAGGCCTATTCTCTGGAAACACCATATATTTT.

CDR3 in DNA: TGTGCCAGCAGCCAAGGTGTGGGGTTTAACTCCTACGAGCAGTACTTC. Its translation: CASSQGVGFNSYEQYF. This chain connects TRBV3-1 (or the pseudogene TRBV3-2) to TRBJ2-7; D not resolved. CDR1 and CDR2 from the germline V gene are LGHDT and YNNKEL (reference sequence). This CDR3 spans 16 amino acids. Trimming stripped 1 base from V and 0 bases from J, with 13 bases between.

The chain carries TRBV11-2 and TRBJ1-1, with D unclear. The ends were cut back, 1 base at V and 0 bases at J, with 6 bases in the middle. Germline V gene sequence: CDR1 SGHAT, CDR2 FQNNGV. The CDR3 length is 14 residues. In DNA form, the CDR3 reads TGTGCCAGCAGCTTAGGGGTTGTGAACACTGAAGCTTTCTTT. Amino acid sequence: CASSLGVVNTEAFF. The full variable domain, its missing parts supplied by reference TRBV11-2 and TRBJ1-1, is EAGVAQSPRYKIIEKRQSVAFWCNPISGHATLYWYQQILGQGPKLLIQFQNNGVVDDSQLPKDRFSAERLKGVDSTLKIQPAKLEDSAVYLCASSLGVVNTEAFFGQGTRLTVV.

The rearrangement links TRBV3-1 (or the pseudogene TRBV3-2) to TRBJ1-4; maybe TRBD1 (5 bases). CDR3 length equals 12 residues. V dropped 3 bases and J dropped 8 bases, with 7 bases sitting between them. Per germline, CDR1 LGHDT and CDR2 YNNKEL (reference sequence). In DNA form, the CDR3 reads TGTGCCAGCAGCCACAGGGAAGAAAAACTGTTTTTT. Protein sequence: CASSHREEKLFF.

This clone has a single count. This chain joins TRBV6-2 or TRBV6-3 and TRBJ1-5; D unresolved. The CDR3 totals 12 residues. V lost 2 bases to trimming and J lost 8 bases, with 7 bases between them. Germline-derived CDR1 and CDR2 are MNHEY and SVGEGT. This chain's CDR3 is CASSYRTEPQHF. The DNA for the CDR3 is TGTGCCAGCAGTTACCGTACAGAGCCCCAGCATTTT.

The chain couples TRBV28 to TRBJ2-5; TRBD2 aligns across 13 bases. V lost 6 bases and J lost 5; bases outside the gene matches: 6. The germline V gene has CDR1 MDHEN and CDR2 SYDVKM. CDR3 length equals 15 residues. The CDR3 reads CASRTSGGAEETQYF. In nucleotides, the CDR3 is TGTGCCAGCAGAACTAGCGGGGGGGCCGAGGAGACCCAGTACTTC.

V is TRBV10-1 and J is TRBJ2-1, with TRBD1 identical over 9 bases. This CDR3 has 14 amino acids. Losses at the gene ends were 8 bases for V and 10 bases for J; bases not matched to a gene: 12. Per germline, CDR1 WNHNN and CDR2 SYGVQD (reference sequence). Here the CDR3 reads CASSDRGPTSEQFF. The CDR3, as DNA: TGCGCCAGCTCGGACAGGGGCCCGACGTCGGAGCAGTTCTTC.

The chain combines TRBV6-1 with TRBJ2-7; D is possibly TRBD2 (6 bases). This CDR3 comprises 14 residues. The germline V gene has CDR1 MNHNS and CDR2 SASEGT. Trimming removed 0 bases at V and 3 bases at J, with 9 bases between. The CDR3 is CASSEAGLLYEQYF. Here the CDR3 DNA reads TGTGCCAGCAGTGAAGCGGGACTCCTCTACGAGCAGTACTTC.

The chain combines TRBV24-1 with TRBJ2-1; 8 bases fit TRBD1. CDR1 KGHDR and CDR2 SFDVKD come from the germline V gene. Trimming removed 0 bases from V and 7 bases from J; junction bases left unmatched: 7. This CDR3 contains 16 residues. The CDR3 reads CATSDLGQGARNEQFF. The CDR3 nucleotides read TGTGCCACCAGTGATTTGGGGCAGGGGGCGCGGAATGAGCAGTTCTTC.

CDR3 coding DNA: TGTGCCAGCAGCAAGACTAGCGGGAGAAAGTACGAGCAGTACTTC. Translated, it gives CASSKTSGRKYEQYF. The V gene is TRBV21-1, the J gene TRBJ2-7; the listed D gene, TRBD2, was not tested against the DNA. TRBV21-1 is a listed pseudogene. The CDR3 totals 15 residues.

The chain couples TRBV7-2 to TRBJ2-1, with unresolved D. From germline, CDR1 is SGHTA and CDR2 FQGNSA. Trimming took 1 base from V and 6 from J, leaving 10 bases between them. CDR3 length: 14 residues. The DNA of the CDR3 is TGTGCCAGCAGCTTAGAAGCTAGGAGCAATGAGCAGTTCTTC. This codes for CASSLEARSNEQFF.